The clone carrying this T cell receptor (beta chain) has more than one count but fewer than ten. Its cognate antigen is unknown. This entry comes from a study of T cell repertoires in cytomegalovirus infection. Points from the study as a whole: The response measured ex vivo was dominated by TCR beta clonotypes (HLA-C-restricted and CMV-specific).

V lost 0 bases to trimming and J lost 2 bases; unmatched junction nucleotides: 1. CDR1 GTSNPN and CDR2 SVGIG come from the germline V gene (reference sequence). CDR3 length equals 13 residues. TCRdb reanalysed the reads using MiXCR and keeps one entry per CDR3 protein. The repertoire includes approximately 280,000 distinct CDR3 sequences, approximately 22% of them detected once, and about 21% sits in the top ten. This chain connects TRBV30 to TRBJ2-7; 7 bases match TRBD1. The TCR sequence derives from a human donor in good health (CMV status not recorded). Some clones in this sample may be carry-over from other donors' samples. Sequences were derived from cultured PBMCs, sampled from culture after CMV antigen stimulation. The CDR3 region has the DNA TGTGCCTGGAGTGTACAGGGGCCCTACGAGCAGTACGTC. Amino acids: CAWSVQGPYEQYV.